The sequence of this T cell receptor (beta chain) was determined in a study of cytomegalovirus exposure and HLA in healthy donors. Vbeta (60) and Jbeta (13) primers were used in the PCR. Only in-frame clones appear in the TCRdb table, and some are missing; sequencing was by immunoSEQ multiplex PCR. The sample carries fewer than 80,000 clones, roughly 68% recorded once. On this clone: Antigen specificity is unknown.

General study findings and limits: Evidence from a later analysis indicated that most CMV-associated TCR beta chains looked HLA-restricted. In a later analysis, TCR association rates varied by HLA locus: DRB1 most, HLA-C fewest.

This CDR3 spans 16 amino acids. Germline loops: CDR1 LGHNA, CDR2 YNFKEQ. With V trimmed by 4 bases and J by 2 bases, 6 bases remained unmatched. This chain joins TRBV4-2 and TRBJ1-2; 11 bases line up with TRBD1. Sequenced: PBMCs. The receptor was derived from a woman aged 55-69 years in good health and CMV-seropositive. The CDR3 spells CASSPGTGGVNYGYTF. As DNA, the CDR3 is TGTGCCAGCAGCCCCGGGACAGGGGGAGTCAACTATGGCTACACCTTC.